One sample yielded the 9 T cell receptor beta chains listed below, sequenced in a study of CD8+CD57+ T cells in acquired aplastic anemia. For CDR3 and TCR beta VDJ profiling, genomic DNA was the template used. One entry per CDR3 protein results from TCRdb running MiXCR on the reads. The data show more than 150,000 distinct CDR3 sequences, with under 50% seen just once and about 1.8% held by the top ten. The authors sequenced patients whose flow cytometry had shown CD8+CD57+ cell expansion. Sequenced input: sorted CD4+, CD8+, or CD8+CD57+ T cells (not recorded which) from PBMCs. Source of these receptors: a human donor with aplastic anemia.

This clonotype has ten or more counts. J is TRBJ1-2 and V is TRBV20-1; possible D gene TRBD1, 6 bases. The CDR3 covers 12 residues. Germline V gives CDR1 DFQATT, CDR2 SNEGSKA (reference sequence). Trimming took 5 bases from V and 8 from J, leaving 15 bases between them. The DNA of the CDR3 is TGCAGTGCTTCCAGGGGTTTGAGCGGCTACACCTTC. It codes for CSASRGLSGYTF.

The V call is TRBV4-2, the J call TRBJ2-3; 7 bases align to TRBD2. Germline CDR1 and CDR2: LGHNA and YNFKEQ. V lost 1 base to trimming and J lost 2 bases; unmatched junction nucleotides: 6. There are 16 residues in the CDR3. CDR3 loop: CASSQVPGTITDTQYF. DNA for the CDR3: TGTGCCAGCAGCCAAGTCCCCGGGACTATCACAGATACGCAGTATTTT.

This clonotype has ten or more counts. This rearrangement joins TRBV12-3 or TRBV12-4 to TRBJ2-1; 10 bases match TRBD2. The CDR3 is 15 residues long. The V and J ends lost 6 bases and 3 bases, in that order; junction bases with no gene match: 5. CDR3 coding DNA: TGTGCCAGCAGCCATACTAGCGGGGTCTACAATGAGCAGTTCTTC. This codes for CASSHTSGVYNEQFF.

Ten or more counts support this clonotype. The rearrangement links TRBV19 to TRBJ2-5; D is perhaps TRBD1 (5 bases). The germline V and J ends were trimmed by 6 bases and 1 base, with 9 bases remaining between them. The V gene's germline CDR1 is LNHDA and CDR2 SQIVND (reference sequence). The CDR3 sequence is 13 residues long. CDR3 nucleotide sequence: TGTGCCAGTAGAGGGGCCTCCCAAGAGACCCAGTACTTC. This sequence encodes CASRGASQETQYF.

The CDR3 sequence is CASSRVGANVLTF. CDR3 sequence (DNA): TGCGCCAGCAGCAGGGTTGGGGCCAACGTCCTGACTTTC. This chain uses TRBV4-1 with TRBJ2-6; D gene ambiguous. The CDR3 is 13 residues long. V was cut by 5 bases and J by 3 bases, with 5 bases left in between. CDR1 and CDR2 (germline): MGHRA, YSYEKL.

In regard to this clonotype: With a much larger clone just one base away, this may be a read error. This chain uses TRBV24-1 with TRBJ2-3; D gene ambiguous. This CDR3 comprises 10 residues. V shed 9 bases and J shed 5 bases, with 5 bases lying between them. Per germline, CDR1 KGHDR and CDR2 SFDVKD. CDR3 nucleotides: TGTGCCACCCCCAAAGATACGCAGTATTTT. Residues: CATPKDTQYF.

CDR3 sequence: CASQDQTSGRGREQYF. The CDR3 DNA sequence: TGTGCCAGCCAAGATCAGACTAGCGGGAGGGGTCGCGAGCAGTACTTC. This sequence joins TRBV12-3 or TRBV12-4 and TRBJ2-7, with 14 bases matching TRBD2. The CDR3 contains 16 residues. V lost 8 bases to trimming and J lost 6 bases; unmatched junction nucleotides: 12.

The chain employs TRBV12-3 or TRBV12-4 and TRBJ1-5, with D possibly matching TRBD1 (6 bases). This CDR3 region has 13 residues. Trimming took 6 bases from V and 7 from J, leaving 13 bases between them. CDR3 protein: CASRTGLRQPQHF. Written as DNA, the CDR3 is TGTGCCAGCAGAACAGGGTTGCGGCAGCCCCAGCATTTT.

J is TRBJ1-5 and V is TRBV7-3, with a possible D match to TRBD1 (6 bases). V was shortened by 2 bases and J by 6 bases, with 11 bases between the two germline ends. CDR1 is SGHTA, CDR2 FQGTGA, per germline. CDR3 length equals 14 residues. In DNA form, the CDR3 reads TGTGCCAGCAGCTTAGTGGGGGCGGGTCAGCCCCAGCATTTT. Its translation: CASSLVGAGQPQHF.